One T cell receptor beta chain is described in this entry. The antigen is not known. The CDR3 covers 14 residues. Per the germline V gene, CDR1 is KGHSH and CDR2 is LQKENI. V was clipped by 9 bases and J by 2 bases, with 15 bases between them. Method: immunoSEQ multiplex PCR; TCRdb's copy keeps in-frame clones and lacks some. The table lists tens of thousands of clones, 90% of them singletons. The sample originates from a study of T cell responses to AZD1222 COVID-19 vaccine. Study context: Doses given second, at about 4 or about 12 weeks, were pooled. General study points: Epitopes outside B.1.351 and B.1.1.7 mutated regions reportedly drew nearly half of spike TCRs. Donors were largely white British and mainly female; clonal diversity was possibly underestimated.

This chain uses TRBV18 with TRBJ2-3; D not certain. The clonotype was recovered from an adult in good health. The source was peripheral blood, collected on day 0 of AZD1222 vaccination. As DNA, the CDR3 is TGTGCCAGTCATAGTCGGGCAGCCACAGATACGCAGTATTTT. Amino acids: CASHSRAATDTQYF.